The 17 T cell receptor beta chains below were found in one sample sequenced in a study of circulating tumor DNA in untreated peripheral T-cell lymphoma. This table comes from immunoSEQ multiplex PCR, and its TCRdb copy is limited to in-frame clones, with some not included. The sample yields about 6,600 clones, more than 55% seen once. Sequenced sample: tumor tissue. The receptors stem from a human donor with peripheral T-cell lymphoma.

The chain couples TRBV5-1 to TRBJ2-7, with D possibly being TRBD1 (5 bases). The CDR3 covers 16 residues. Trimming removed 0 bases from V and 0 bases from J, with 13 bases in between. Germline CDR1 reads SGHRS; CDR2 reads YFSETQ. DNA for the CDR3: TGCGCCAGCAGCTTGGTAATAGGGGCGAGCTCCTACGAGCAGTACTTC. Its translation: CASSLVIGASSYEQYF.

In this sample, this clone turned up a few times. The chain recombines TRBV19 with TRBJ1-5; 8 bases are shared with TRBD1. Losses at the gene ends were 1 base for V and 0 bases for J; bases not matched to a gene: 2. This CDR3 region has 16 residues. Germline V gives CDR1 LNHDA, CDR2 SQIVND (reference sequence). The CDR3 region has the DNA TGTGCCAGTAGTATAGGGACAGGGTATAGCAATCAGCCCCAGCATTTT. Amino acids: CASSIGTGYSNQPQHF.

Details on this clone: The junction departs from germline at one end; a sequencing error may be responsible. The chain uses TRBV11-3 and TRBJ2-5; D not resolved. Germline V lookup: CDR1 SGHNT, CDR2 YENEEA. The CDR3 is made up of 15 amino acids. This CDR3 reads CASSLGLGNQETQYF. The CDR3 DNA reads TGTGCTAGCAGCTTAGGGTTAGGGAATCAAGAGACCCAGTACTTC.

This clone was observed a few times. The chain recombines TRBV30 with TRBJ2-1, with D perhaps matching TRBD1 (6 bases). This CDR3 comprises 17 residues. Germline V CDR1 and CDR2: GTSNPN, SVGIG (reference sequence). Trimming left V 2 bases short and J 2 bases short, with 19 bases between. CDR3 in DNA: TGTGCCTGGAGTTACCAAGACAGGCTGGACACCTACAATGAGCAGTTCTTC. Translation: CAWSYQDRLDTYNEQFF.

The V call is TRBV12-5, the J call TRBJ2-1, with D uncertain. V dropped 1 base and J dropped 1 base, with 5 bases sitting between them. Germline V gene lookup returns CDR1 LGHNT and CDR2 FRNRAP. This CDR3 has 14 residues. CDR3 coding DNA: TGTGCTAGTGGTTTGGGTCTTTCCTACAATGAGCAGTTCTTC. Protein sequence: CASGLGLSYNEQFF.

The chain links TRBV19 to TRBJ1-1; TRBD1 matches 8 bases. Germline CDR1 LNHDA, CDR2 SQIVND (reference sequence). The junction had 6 bases not matched to a gene; V was cut back by 10 bases and J by 2 bases. The CDR3 consists of 13 residues. This chain's CDR3 is CAIKTGANTEAFF. CDR3 nucleotide sequence: TGTGCCATTAAGACAGGGGCAAACACTGAAGCTTTCTTT.

The chain links TRBV5-5 to TRBJ1-6; D remains ambiguous. The CDR3 extends over 15 amino acids. Germline loops: CDR1 SGHKS, CDR2 YYEKEE (reference sequence). V lost 4 bases to trimming and J lost 4 bases, with 12 bases between them. CDR3 nucleotide sequence: TGTGCCAGCAGCGAGGACGGATTATATAATTCACCCCTCCACTTT. Its protein is CASSEDGLYNSPLHF. Full variable domain (outside the CDR3, taken from reference TRBV5-5 and TRBJ1-6): DAGVTQSPTHLIKTRGQQVTLRCSPISGHKSVSWYQQVLGQGPQFIFQYYEKEERGRGNFPDRFSARQFPNYSSELNVNALLLGDSALYLCASSEDGLYNSPLHFGNGTRLTVT.

The chain combines TRBV28 with TRBJ1-5; D unresolved. V gave up 5 bases and J gave up 4 bases, with 12 bases separating them. CDR1 and CDR2 (germline): MDHEN, SYDVKM. The CDR3 consists of 14 residues. The CDR3 DNA sequence: TGTGCCAGCAGTCCTCCCGCCGGAAATCAGCCCCAGCATTTT. This codes for CASSPPAGNQPQHF. Full variable domain (missing parts from reference TRBV28 and TRBJ1-5): DVKVTQSSRYLVKRTGEKVFLECVQDMDHENMFWYRQDPGLGLRLIYFSYDVKMKEKGDIPEGYSVSREKKERFSLILESASTNQTSMYLCASSPPAGNQPQHFGDGTRLSIL.

The chain couples TRBV7-6 to TRBJ2-7, with D perhaps assigned TRBD1 or TRBD2 (6 bases each). This CDR3 is 15 amino acids long. The V end was cut by 6 bases, the J end by 5 bases, with 20 bases between. Germline V gene lookup returns CDR1 SGHVS and CDR2 FNYEAQ. The CDR3 DNA reads as TGTGCCAGCAGAATGCAGGGGCCGGGGAGGCACGAGCAGTACTTC. Translating it yields CASRMQGPGRHEQYF.

This chain joins TRBV5-1 and TRBJ2-1, with 7 bases identical to TRBD2. Germline trimming cut 5 bases from V and 8 bases from J; bases unmatched to any gene: 16. The CDR3 length is 16 residues. Germline assignment: CDR1 SGHRS and CDR2 YFSETQ. CDR3 nucleotides: TGCGCCAGCAGTTCGGTACCGGGACTATCGGGGGATGAGCAGTTCTTC. It codes for CASSSVPGLSGDEQFF.

CDR3 coding DNA: TGTGCCAGCAGCGCAGGACTAGCGGGGGGGCGCGAGCAGTTCTTC. Translation gives CASSAGLAGGREQFF. V usage is TRBV6-8 and J usage is TRBJ2-1, with 15 positions matching TRBD2. The CDR3 runs 15 residues. After removal of 6 bases from V and 10 bases from J, the junction contained 7 bases not matched to a gene. Germline CDR1 is MNHGY and CDR2 is SAAAGT.

J is TRBJ1-3 and V is TRBV11-3, with 10 positions matching TRBD1. J was trimmed by 4 bases and V by 3 bases; bases with no gene match: 3. Germline loops: CDR1 SGHNT, CDR2 YENEEA. The CDR3 has 15 amino acids. CDR3 loop: CASSLDRGEGNTIYF. The CDR3 DNA is TGTGCCAGCAGCTTGGACAGGGGGGAAGGAAACACCATATATTTT.

The chain is built from TRBV9 and TRBJ2-3, with 7 bases identical to TRBD2. This CDR3 spans 13 amino acids. The trim removed 5 bases at V and 4 bases at J, leaving 4 bases unmatched. The V gene's germline CDR1 is SGDLS and CDR2 YYNGEE. CDR3 protein: CASREGRADTQYF. The CDR3, as DNA: TGTGCCAGCAGAGAGGGGAGGGCAGATACGCAGTATTTT.

This clone was observed a few times. The J gene is TRBJ2-7, the V gene TRBV15, with D possibly matching TRBD2 (6 bases). The CDR3 runs 20 residues. In germline, CDR1 is LNHNV, CDR2 YYDKDF (reference sequence). Trimming took 5 bases from V and 9 from J, leaving 38 bases between them. CDR3 DNA: TGTGCCACCAGCCCTATGTGGGGGAGTCTGTCCCGGCTAGCGAGATCTGCGCAGTACTTC. This encodes CATSPMWGSLSRLARSAQYF.

A few counts support this clone. Different DNA sequences within this sample yield the same CDR3. V usage is TRBV12-5 and J usage is TRBJ2-7; D remains ambiguous. There are 13 residues in the CDR3. Germline CDR1 LGHNT, CDR2 FRNRAP. Trimming stripped 2 bases from V and 0 bases from J, with 5 bases between. CDR3 DNA sequence: TGTGCTAGTGGTTTGCCCGCCTCCTACGAGCAGTACTTC. Protein: CASGLPASYEQYF.

This rearrangement joins TRBV7-5 to TRBJ2-3; the table gives TRBD2 as D, unverified against the DNA. TRBV7-5 is recorded as a pseudogene. CDR3 length equals 14 residues. The CDR3 region is CASSFGVHTDTQYF. The CDR3, as DNA: TGTGCCAGCAGCTTTGGAGTGCATACAGATACGCAGTATTTT.

V usage is TRBV5-1 and J usage is TRBJ2-7; D gene unclear. The length of the CDR3 is 15 residues. From germline, CDR1 is SGHRS and CDR2 YFSETQ. V gave up 0 bases and J gave up 3 bases, with 13 bases separating them. Here the CDR3 DNA reads TGCGCCAGCAGCTTGGTGGGTACCCTCCTCTACGAGCAGTACTTC. Its translation: CASSLVGTLLYEQYF.